Listed here is a single T cell receptor beta chain. Sequencing used immunoSEQ multiplex PCR; TCRdb keeps in-frame clones, though not all of them. Counted here are over 150,000 clones, about 88% occurring once; the ten biggest clones make up approximately 3.1%. The data were taken from a study of T cell responses to AZD1222 COVID-19 vaccine. The length of the CDR3 is 12 residues. Germline CDR1 and CDR2: MNHEY and SVGAGI. The V end lost 6 bases, the J end lost 9 bases, and 15 bases lay between the germline ends. The chain is built from TRBV6-5 and TRBJ2-7; possibly TRBD1 for D (6 bases). Sample: peripheral blood, taken on day 0 of AZD1222 vaccination. The source of this sequence is an adult in good health. DNA for the CDR3: TGTGCCAGCAGCCTACTAGGGGGTGCGCAGTACTTC. It specifies CASSLLGGAQYF.